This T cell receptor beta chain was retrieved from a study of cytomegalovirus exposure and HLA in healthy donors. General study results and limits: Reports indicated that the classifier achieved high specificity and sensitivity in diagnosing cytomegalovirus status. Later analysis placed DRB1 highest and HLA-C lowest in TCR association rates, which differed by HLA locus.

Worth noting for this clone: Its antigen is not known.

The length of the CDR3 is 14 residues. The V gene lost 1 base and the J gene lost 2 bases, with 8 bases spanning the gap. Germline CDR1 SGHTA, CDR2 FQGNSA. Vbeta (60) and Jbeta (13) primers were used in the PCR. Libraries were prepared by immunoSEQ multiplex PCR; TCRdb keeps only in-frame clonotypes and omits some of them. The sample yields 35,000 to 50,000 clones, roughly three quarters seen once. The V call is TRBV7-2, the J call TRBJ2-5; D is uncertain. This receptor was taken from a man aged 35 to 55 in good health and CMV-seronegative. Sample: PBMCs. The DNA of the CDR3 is TGTGCCAGCAGCTTAGACGGTCGTCAAGAGACCCAGTACTTC. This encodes CASSLDGRQETQYF.